The clone carrying this T cell receptor (beta chain) was recorded only once. Antigen specificity is unknown. These data originate in a study of Ad26.COV2.S vaccination and SARS-CoV-2 variants. Points from the study as a whole: Relative to placebo recipients, vaccine recipients exhibited elevated spike-specific TCR breadth. Responses of T cells in total may have been underestimated by the TCR breadth and depth analyses. Non-spike TCR breadth showed similarity between vaccine and placebo recipients. The authors reported substantial breadth in spike-specific CD8+ and CD4+ T cell responses after vaccination.

The data were produced by immunoSEQ multiplex PCR, yet TCRdb's version contains in-frame clones alone and is incomplete. Here the sample spans around 370,000 clones, 92% being singletons. Per the germline V gene, CDR1 is SQVTM and CDR2 is ANQGSEA. With 4 bases clipped from V and 0 bases from J, the junction kept 3 bases outside the gene matches. The CDR3 spans 15 residues. Sequencing used peripheral blood, obtained after recovery from COVID-19. This TCR was recovered from a human donor who had recovered from COVID-19. The chain combines TRBV29-1 with TRBJ2-6; 7 bases align to TRBD1. The CDR3 coding sequence is TGCAGCGTTGGGGGACAGACCTCTGGGGCCAACGTCCTGACTTTC. Amino acids: CSVGGQTSGANVLTF.